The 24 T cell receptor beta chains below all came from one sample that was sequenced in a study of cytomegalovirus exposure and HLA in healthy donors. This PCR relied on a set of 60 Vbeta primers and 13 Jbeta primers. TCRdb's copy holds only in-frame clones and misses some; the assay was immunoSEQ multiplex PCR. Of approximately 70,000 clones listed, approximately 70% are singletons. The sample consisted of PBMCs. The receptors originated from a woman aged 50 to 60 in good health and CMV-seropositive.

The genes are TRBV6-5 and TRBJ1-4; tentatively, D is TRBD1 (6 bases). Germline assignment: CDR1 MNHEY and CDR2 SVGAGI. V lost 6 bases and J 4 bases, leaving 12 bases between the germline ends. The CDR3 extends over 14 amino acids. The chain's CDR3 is CASRLGQFNEKLFF. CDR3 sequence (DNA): TGTGCCAGCAGACTCGGACAGTTTAATGAAAAACTGTTTTTT.

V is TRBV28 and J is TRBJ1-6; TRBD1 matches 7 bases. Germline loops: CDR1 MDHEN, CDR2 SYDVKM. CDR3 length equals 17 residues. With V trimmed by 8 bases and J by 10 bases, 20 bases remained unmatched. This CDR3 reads CASVTNSRGRWESPLHF. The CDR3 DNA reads TGTGCCAGCGTAACCAACTCCAGGGGGAGGTGGGAATCACCCCTCCACTTT.

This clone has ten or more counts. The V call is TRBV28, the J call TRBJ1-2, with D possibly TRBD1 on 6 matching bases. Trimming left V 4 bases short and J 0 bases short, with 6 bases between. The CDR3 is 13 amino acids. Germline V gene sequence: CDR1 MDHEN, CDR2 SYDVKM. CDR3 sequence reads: CASSSGANYGYTF. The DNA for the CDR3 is TGTGCCAGCAGTTCAGGGGCTAACTATGGCTACACCTTC.

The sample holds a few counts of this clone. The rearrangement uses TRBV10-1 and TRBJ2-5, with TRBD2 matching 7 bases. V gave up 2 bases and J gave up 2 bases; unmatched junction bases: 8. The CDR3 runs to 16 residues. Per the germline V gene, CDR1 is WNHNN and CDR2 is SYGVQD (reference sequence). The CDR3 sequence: CASSEGGAGPQETQYF. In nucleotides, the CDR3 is TGCGCCAGCAGTGAGGGGGGAGCGGGACCGCAAGAGACCCAGTACTTC.

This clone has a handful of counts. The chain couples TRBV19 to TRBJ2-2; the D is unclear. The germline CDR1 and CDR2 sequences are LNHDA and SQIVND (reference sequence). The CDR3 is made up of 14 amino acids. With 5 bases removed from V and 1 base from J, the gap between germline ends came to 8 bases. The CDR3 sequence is CASSPVLNTGELFF. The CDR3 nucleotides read TGTGCCAGTAGTCCCGTTCTGAACACCGGGGAGCTGTTTTTT. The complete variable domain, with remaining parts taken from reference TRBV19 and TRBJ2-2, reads DGGITQSPKYLFRKEGQNVTLSCEQNLNHDAMYWYRQDPGQGLRLIYYSQIVNDFQKGDIAEGYSVSREKKESFPLTVTSAQKNPTAFYLCASSPVLNTGELFFGEGSRLTVL.

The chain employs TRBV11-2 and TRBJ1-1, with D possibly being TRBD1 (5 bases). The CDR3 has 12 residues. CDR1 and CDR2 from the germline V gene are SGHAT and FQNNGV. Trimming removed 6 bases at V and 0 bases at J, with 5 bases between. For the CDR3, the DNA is TGTGCCAGCAGACAGGTGAACACTGAAGCTTTCTTT. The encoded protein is CASRQVNTEAFF.

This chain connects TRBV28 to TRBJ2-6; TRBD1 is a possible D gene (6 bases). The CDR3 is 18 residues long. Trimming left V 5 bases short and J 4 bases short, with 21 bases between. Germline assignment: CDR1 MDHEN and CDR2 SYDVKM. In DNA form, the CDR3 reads TGTGCCAGCAGTCTCCAGGGGACGGGCGTCGTCGGGGCCAACGTCCTGACTTTC. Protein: CASSLQGTGVVGANVLTF.

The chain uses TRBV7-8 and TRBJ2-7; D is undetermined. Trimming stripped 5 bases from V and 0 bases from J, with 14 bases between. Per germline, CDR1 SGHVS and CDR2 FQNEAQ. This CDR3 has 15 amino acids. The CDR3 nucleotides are TGTGCCAGCAGCCTGGTAGTGGCGGACTCCTACGAGCAGTACTTC. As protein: CASSLVVADSYEQYF.

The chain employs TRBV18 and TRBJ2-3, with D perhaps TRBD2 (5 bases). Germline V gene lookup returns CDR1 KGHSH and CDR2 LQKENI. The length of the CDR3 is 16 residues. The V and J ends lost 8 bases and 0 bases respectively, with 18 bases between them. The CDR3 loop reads CASPGGPFPSTDTQYF. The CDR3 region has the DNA TGTGCCAGCCCCGGCGGGCCCTTTCCTAGCACAGATACGCAGTATTTT.

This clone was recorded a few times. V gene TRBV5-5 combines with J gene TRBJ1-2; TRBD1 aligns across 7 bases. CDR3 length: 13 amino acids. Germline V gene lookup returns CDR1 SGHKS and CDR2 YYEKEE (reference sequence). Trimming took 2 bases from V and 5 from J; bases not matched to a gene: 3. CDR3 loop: CASSLTGEYGYTF. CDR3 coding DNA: TGTGCCAGCAGCTTAACAGGGGAGTATGGCTACACCTTC.

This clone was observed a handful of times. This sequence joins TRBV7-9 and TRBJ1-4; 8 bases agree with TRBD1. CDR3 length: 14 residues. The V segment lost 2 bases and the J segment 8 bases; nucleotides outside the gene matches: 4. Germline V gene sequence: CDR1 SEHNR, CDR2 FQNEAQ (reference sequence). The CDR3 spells CASSLLQGGEKLFF. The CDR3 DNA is TGTGCCAGCAGCTTACTACAGGGGGGCGAAAAACTGTTTTTT.

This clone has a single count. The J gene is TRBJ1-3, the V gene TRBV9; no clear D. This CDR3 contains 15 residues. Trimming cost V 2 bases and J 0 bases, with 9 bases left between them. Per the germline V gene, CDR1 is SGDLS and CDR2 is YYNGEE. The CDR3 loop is CASSVAIDSGNTIYF. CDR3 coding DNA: TGTGCCAGCAGCGTCGCGATCGACTCTGGAAACACCATATATTTT.

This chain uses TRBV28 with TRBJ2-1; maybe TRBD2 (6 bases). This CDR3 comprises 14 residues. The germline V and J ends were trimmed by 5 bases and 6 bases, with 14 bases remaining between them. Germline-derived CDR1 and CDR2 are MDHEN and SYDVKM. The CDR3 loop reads CASSPPGGPNEQFF. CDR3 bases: TGTGCCAGCAGTCCTCCCGGGGGACCCAATGAGCAGTTCTTC.

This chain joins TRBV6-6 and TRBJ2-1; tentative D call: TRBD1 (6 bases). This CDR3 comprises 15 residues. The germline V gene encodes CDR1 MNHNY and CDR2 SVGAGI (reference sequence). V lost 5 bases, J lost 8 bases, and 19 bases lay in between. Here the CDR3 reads CASSDGQGSGDEQFF. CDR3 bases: TGTGCCAGCAGTGATGGGCAGGGGAGTGGGGATGAGCAGTTCTTC.

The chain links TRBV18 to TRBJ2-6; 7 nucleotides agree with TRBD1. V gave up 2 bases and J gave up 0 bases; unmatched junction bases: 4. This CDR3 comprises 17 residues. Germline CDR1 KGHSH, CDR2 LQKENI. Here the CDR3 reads CASSPFSGGSGANVLTF. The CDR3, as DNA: TGTGCCAGCTCACCATTTTCAGGGGGCTCTGGGGCCAACGTCCTGACTTTC.

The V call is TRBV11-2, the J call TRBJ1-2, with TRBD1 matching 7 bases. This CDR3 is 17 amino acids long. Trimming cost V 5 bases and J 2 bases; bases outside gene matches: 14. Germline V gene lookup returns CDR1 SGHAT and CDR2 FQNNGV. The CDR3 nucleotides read TGTGCCAGCAGCCCGACGACAGGGCGAACACCGAACTATGGCTACACCTTC. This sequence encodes CASSPTTGRTPNYGYTF.

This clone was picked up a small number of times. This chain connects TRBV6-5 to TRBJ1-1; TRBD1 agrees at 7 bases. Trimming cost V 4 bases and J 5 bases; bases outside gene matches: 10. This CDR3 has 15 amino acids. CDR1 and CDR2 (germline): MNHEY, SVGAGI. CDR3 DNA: TGTGCCAGCAGTTTGAAAGAGGGGGCGCGGACTGAAGCTTTCTTT. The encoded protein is CASSLKEGARTEAFF.

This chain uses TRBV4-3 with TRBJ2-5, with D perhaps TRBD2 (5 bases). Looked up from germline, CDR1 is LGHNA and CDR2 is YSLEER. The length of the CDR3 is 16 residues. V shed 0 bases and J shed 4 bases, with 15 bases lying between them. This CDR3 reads CASSQDHLSGIETQYF. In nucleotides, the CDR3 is TGCGCCAGCAGCCAAGATCATCTCTCCGGGATAGAGACCCAGTACTTC.

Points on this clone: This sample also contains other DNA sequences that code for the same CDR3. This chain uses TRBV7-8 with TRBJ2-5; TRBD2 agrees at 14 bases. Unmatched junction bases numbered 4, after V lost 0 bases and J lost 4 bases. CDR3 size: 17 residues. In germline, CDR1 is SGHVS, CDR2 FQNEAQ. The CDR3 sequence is CASSLAGLAGVLETQYF. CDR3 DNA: TGTGCCAGCAGCTTAGCGGGACTAGCGGGAGTGTTAGAGACCCAGTACTTC.

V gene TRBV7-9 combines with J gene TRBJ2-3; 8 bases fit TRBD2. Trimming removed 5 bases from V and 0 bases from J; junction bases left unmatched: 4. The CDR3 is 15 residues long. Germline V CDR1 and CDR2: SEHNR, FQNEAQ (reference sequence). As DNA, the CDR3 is TGTGCCAGCAGCCCCCCTAGCGGGAGCACAGATACGCAGTATTTT. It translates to CASSPPSGSTDTQYF.

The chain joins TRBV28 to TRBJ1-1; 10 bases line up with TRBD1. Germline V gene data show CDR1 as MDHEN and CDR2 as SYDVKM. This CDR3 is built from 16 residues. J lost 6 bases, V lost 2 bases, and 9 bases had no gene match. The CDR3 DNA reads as TGTGCCAGCAGTTTAGGACAGGGGGGGGTAACCCCTGAAGCTTTCTTT. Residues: CASSLGQGGVTPEAFF.

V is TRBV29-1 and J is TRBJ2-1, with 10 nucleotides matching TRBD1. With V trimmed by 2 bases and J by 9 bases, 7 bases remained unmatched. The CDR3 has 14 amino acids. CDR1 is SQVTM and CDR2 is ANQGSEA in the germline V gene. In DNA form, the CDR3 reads TGCAGCGTTGAACCGGGACAGGGGATTAGTGAGCAGTTCTTC. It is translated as CSVEPGQGISEQFF.

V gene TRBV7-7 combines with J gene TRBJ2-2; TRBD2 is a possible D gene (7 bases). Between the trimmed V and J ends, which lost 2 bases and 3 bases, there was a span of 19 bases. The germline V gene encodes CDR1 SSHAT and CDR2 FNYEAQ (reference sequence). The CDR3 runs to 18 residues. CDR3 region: CASSLTVVGGLYTGELFF. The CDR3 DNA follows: TGTGCCAGCAGCTTAACAGTGGTCGGGGGGCTCTACACCGGGGAGCTGTTTTTT.

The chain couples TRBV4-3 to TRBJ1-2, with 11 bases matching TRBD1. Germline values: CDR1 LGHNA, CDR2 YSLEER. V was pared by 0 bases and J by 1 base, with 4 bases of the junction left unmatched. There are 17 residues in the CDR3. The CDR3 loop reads CASSQDGDRGNNYGYTF. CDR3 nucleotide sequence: TGCGCCAGCAGCCAAGATGGGGACAGGGGGAATAACTATGGCTACACCTTC.